Reported below is one T cell receptor (beta chain). Antigen unknown. All the people who gave samples were healthy bone marrow donors. Primers for the PCR totalled 60 Vbeta and 13 Jbeta. TCRdb's table, derived via immunoSEQ multiplex PCR, lists solely in-frame clones and lacks some. In the table there are 110,000 to 150,000 clones, around three quarters of which are singletons. The sample is drawn from a study of cytomegalovirus exposure and HLA in healthy donors. Study background: Among around 170 million T cells, an earlier analysis found 90 million to 130 million unique TCR beta sequences.

Overall study results and limits: HLA alleles were associated with roughly 17,000 TCR beta sequences in a later analysis at 0.05 false discovery rate. Some highly shared sequence variants likely arose as a pipeline artifact.

CDR1 is MNHEY, CDR2 SVGAGI, per germline. Trimming at V came to 0 bases and at J to 5 bases, leaving 4 bases not matched to a gene. This CDR3 region has 15 residues. The receptor was isolated from a man aged 30-40 years in good health and CMV-seronegative. V is TRBV6-5 and J is TRBJ1-3; 7 nucleotides align to TRBD1. Source material: PBMCs. CDR3 loop: CASSYSARGRNTIYF. CDR3 bases: TGTGCCAGCAGTTACTCGGCCAGGGGGAGAAACACCATATATTTT.